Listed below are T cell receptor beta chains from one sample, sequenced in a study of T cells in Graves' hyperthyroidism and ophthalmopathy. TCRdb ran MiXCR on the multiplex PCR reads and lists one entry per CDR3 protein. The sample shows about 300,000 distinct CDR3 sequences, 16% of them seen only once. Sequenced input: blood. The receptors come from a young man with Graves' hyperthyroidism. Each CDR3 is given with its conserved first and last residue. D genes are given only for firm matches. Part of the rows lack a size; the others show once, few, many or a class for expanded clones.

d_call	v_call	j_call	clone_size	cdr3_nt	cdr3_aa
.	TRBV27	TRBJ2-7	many	TGTGCCAGCAGTCCCCTCAATGGGTGGGCCCGGGGGAACGAGCAGTACTTC	CASSPLNGWARGNEQYF
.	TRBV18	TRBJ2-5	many	TGTGCCAGCTCACCCGGTAATATGGTAGAGACCCAGTACTTC	CASSPGNMVETQYF
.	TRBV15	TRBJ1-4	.	TGTGCCACCAGCAGGTCCCAAGGAGAAAAACTGTTTTTT	CATSRSQGEKLFF
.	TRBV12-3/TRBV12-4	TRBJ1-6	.	TGTGCCAGCAGCTTAGGTAGGGAGAGAAATTCACCCCTCCACTTT	CASSLGRERNSPLHF
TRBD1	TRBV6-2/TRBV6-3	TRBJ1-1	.	TGTGCCAGCAGTCCCGGACAGGGAGGGGAGGCTTTCTTT	CASSPGQGGEAFF
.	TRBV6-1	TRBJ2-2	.	TGTGCCAGCAGCCTGTATCCGGGGGGCCGGTTGACCGGGGAGCTGTTTTTT	CASSLYPGGRLTGELFF
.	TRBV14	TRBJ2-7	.	TGTGCCAGCAGCCCCGGAAGAACTTACTCCTACGAGCAGTACTTC	CASSPGRTYSYEQYF
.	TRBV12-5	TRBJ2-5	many	TGTGCTAGTGGCCTTGGAAACCAAGAGACCCAGTACTTC	CASGLGNQETQYF
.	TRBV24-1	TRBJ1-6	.	TGTGCCACCAGTGGGGGAGTCACCTATAATTCACCCCTCCACTTT	CATSGGVTYNSPLHF
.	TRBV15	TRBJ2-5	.	TGTGCCACCAGCAGCCCTTGGGGGTATTTTAAAGAGACCCAGTACTTC	CATSSPWGYFKETQYF
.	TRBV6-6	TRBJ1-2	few	TGTGCCAGCAGTTACGCGGGGGGCTCGAGTGGCTACACCTTC	CASSYAGGSSGYTF
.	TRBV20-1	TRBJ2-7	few	TGCAGTGCTACACCGAAACCCCACAGGGTAGGAGACTACGAGCAGTACTTC	CSATPKPHRVGDYEQYF
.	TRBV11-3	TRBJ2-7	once	TGTGCCAGCAGCTCGCCGACGGGGTTTGGGGAGCAGTACTTC	CASSSPTGFGEQYF
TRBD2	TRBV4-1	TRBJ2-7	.	TGCGCCAGCAGCCCCCGGGGAGGGCGGACCTACGAGCAGTACTTC	CASSPRGGRTYEQYF
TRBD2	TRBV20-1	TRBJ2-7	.	TGCAGTGCTAGAGATCGGGGGGGGGGAGACAGAGGGGTTAACGGCTACGAGCGGTACTTC	CSARDRGGGDRGVNGYERYF
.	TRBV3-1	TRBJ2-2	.	TGTGCCAGCAGCCAAGGAGGGGCGGACGGGGAGCTGTTTTTT	CASSQGGADGELFF
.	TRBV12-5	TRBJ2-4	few	TGTGCTAGTGGTTTGGTGCTCCTCAGAACTGGGGATAAGGGGGACAAAAACATTCAGTACTTC	CASGLVLLRTGDKGDKNIQYF
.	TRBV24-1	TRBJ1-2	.	TGTGCCACCCGGGGGGGGGGCGAGGAAGGCTACACCTTC	CATRGGGEEGYTF
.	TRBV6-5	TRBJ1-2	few	TGTGCCAGCAGTTCCTCCCTGGTTTTTTGGTCGGGGGGCTATGGCTACACCTTC	CASSSSLVFWSGGYGYTF
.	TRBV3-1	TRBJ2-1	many	TGTGCCAGCAGCCCCCGGGGAGTGAGCTCCTACAATGAGCAGTTCTTC	CASSPRGVSSYNEQFF
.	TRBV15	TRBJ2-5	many	TGTGCCACCAGCAGGCTGATGCCCCAAGAGACCCAGTACTTC	CATSRLMPQETQYF
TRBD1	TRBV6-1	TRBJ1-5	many	TGTGCCAGCAGTTTCCAGGGGGCGTATAGCAATCAGCCCCAGCATTTT	CASSFQGAYSNQPQHF
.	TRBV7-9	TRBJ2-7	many	TGTGCCAGCAGGGAGTCGGGGGTTGACGAGCAGTACTTC	CASRESGVDEQYF
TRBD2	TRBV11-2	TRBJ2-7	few	TGTGCCAGCAGCCCCTTCCCGACTAGCGCCTTCTCCGAGCAGTACTTC	CASSPFPTSAFSEQYF
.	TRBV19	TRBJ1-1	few	TGTGCCAGTAGCCCCGGTCCAGGTGGCACTGAAGCTTTCTTT	CASSPGPGGTEAFF
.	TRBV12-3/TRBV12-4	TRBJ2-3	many	TGTGCCAGCAAGGCAAGGACAGATACGCAGTATTTT	CASKARTDTQYF
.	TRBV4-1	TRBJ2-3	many	TGCGCCAGCAGCCAAGATGGCGGGACTAGCACAGATACGCAGTATTTT	CASSQDGGTSTDTQYF
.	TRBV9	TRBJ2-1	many	TGTGCCAGCAGCGTAGAAAGGGCCGGCAATGAGCAGTTCTTC	CASSVERAGNEQFF
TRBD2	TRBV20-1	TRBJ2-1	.	TGCAGTGCTAAGGGCGGGAGGGCCTTGGAGCAGTTCTTC	CSAKGGRALEQFF
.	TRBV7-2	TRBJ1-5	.	TGTGCCAGCAGCCCTAGGCACCACCGCCGGCAGCCCCAGCATTTT	CASSPRHHRRQPQHF
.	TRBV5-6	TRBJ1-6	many	TGTGCCAGCAGCTTGGTTGGGGGATCCTATAATTCACCCCTCCACTTT	CASSLVGGSYNSPLHF
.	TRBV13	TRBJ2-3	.	TGTGCCAGCAGCCCTCGGGTCGACAGTACAGATACGCAGTATTTT	CASSPRVDSTDTQYF
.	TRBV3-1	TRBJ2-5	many	TGTGCCAGCAGCTCTGGCACGGCAAGTGTGGATGGAGAGACCCAGTACTTC	CASSSGTASVDGETQYF
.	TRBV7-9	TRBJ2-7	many	TGTGCCAGCACCGACGGGCGCTCCTACGAGCAGTACTTC	CASTDGRSYEQYF
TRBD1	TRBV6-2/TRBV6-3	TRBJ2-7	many	TGTGCCAGCAGGGGACAGCCGAACTACGAGCAGTACTTC	CASRGQPNYEQYF
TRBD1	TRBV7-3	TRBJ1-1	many	TGTGCCAGCAGCTTGACCGACAGGGATGTTGAAGCTTTCTTT	CASSLTDRDVEAFF
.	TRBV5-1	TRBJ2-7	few	TGCGCCAGCAGCTTCCGATCGCCCCCCTACGAGCAGTACTTC	CASSFRSPPYEQYF
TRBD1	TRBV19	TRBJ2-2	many	TGTGCCAGTAGTCCCCGACAGGGTAGCTCCACCGGGGAGCTGTTTTTT	CASSPRQGSSTGELFF
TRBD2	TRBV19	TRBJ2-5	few	TGTGCCAGTAGCCGCTCCGCCGGACTAGCGGTGTACCAAGAGACCCAGTACTTC	CASSRSAGLAVYQETQYF
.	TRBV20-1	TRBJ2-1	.	TGCAGTGCTAGAGGGGTTAGTTCGGCCTCCTACAATGAGCAGTTCTTC	CSARGVSSASYNEQFF
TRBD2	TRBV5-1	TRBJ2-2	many	TGCGCCAGCAGCGTTGGGACTAGCGGCACCGGGGAGCTGTTTTTT	CASSVGTSGTGELFF
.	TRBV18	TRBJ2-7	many	TGTGCCAGCTCACCCGTTGGGTCGGGAGAGCAGTACTTC	CASSPVGSGEQYF
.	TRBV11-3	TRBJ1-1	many	TGTGCCAGCAGCGTCCCTCGAGGGCTGAACACTGAAGCTTTCTTT	CASSVPRGLNTEAFF
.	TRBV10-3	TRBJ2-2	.	TGTGCCATCCGACGACAGGACACCGGGGAGCTGTTTTTT	CAIRRQDTGELFF
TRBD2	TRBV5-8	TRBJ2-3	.	TGTGCCAGCAGCTTGCTACTAGCGGGAGGGAGGACAGATACGCAGTATTTT	CASSLLLAGGRTDTQYF
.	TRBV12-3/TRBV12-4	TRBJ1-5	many	TGTGCCAGCGGGCACACCAGACCCTCAAACTCCTATCAGCCCCAGCATTTT	CASGHTRPSNSYQPQHF
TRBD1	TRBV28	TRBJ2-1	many	TGTGCCAGCACCTACAGGGGAAGTGAGCAGTTCTTC	CASTYRGSEQFF
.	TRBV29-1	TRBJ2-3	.	TGCAGCGTTGTGAAAGATAGCACAGATACGCAGTATTTT	CSVVKDSTDTQYF
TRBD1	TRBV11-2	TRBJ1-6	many	TGTGCCAGCAGCTCCCGACAGGGGGTCTATAATTCACCCCTCCACTTT	CASSSRQGVYNSPLHF
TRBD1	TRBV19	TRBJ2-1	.	TGTGCCAGTAGTATTACGGGACAGGGACCCAATGAGCAGTTCTTC	CASSITGQGPNEQFF
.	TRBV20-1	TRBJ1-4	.	TGCAGTGGTAGGGGAACTAATGAAAAACTGTTTTTT	CSGRGTNEKLFF
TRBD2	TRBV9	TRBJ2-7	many	TGTGCCAGCAGCGCAGGACTAGCGGTAACCTACGAGCAGTACTTC	CASSAGLAVTYEQYF
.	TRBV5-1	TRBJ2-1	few	TGCGCCAGCAGCAACTCTCGGACAAACAATGAGCAGTTCTTC	CASSNSRTNNEQFF